A single sample is the source of the 18 T cell receptor beta chains below, sequenced in a study of control samples from healthy donors and cancer patients (dated by TCRdb to about 2020). Preparation of the library involved the immunoSEQ multiplex PCR assay. As stored in TCRdb, this immuneACCESS dataset retains in-frame rearrangements with V and J assigned. A fraction of the clones does not appear; measured against another copy, unresolved V genes explain less than half of the discrepancy, and the remainder lacks a known reason. Across this sample there are 150,000 to 200,000 clones, with around 90% seen only once. The ten largest make up about 12% of the sample. Sequences were obtained from blood. Source of these receptors: a man in his thirties or forties in good health.

J is TRBJ2-1 and V is TRBV5-1; tentative D call: TRBD1 (6 bases). The ends were cut back, 4 bases at V and 6 bases at J, with 17 bases in the middle. CDR1 and CDR2 from the germline V gene are SGHRS and YFSETQ. CDR3 length: 15 amino acids. CDR3 protein: CASSLRQVSTNEQFF. The CDR3 bases are TGCGCCAGCAGCCTCCGACAGGTATCGACCAATGAGCAGTTCTTC.

The chain links TRBV5-4 to TRBJ1-1; no reliable D call. Trimming left V 0 bases short and J 0 bases short, with 12 bases between. The CDR3 loop spans 16 amino acids. The germline V gene has CDR1 SGHNT and CDR2 YYREEE (reference sequence). As DNA, the CDR3 is TGTGCCAGCAGCTTGGACCCCTCGGGCCTGAACACTGAAGCTTTCTTT. Protein product: CASSLDPSGLNTEAFF.

With regard to this clone: At one end, the junction sequence differs from germline, possibly due to a read error. The chain employs TRBV6-5 and TRBJ1-4, with D uncertain. Germline V CDR1 and CDR2: MNHEY, SVGAGI. The CDR3 consists of 16 residues. This CDR3 reads CASSYSAASTYEKLFF. DNA for the CDR3: TGTGCCAGCAGTTACTCGGCAGCTTCAACTTATGAAAAACTGTTTTTT.

V usage is TRBV6-5 and J usage is TRBJ1-5; no reliable D call. Germline V gives CDR1 MNHEY, CDR2 SVGAGI. There are 15 residues in the CDR3. V was clipped by 0 bases and J by 3 bases, with 9 bases between them. The CDR3 region is CASSYSGQPNQPQHF. The CDR3 DNA follows: TGTGCCAGCAGTTACTCAGGGCAGCCCAATCAGCCCCAGCATTTT.

This clone was seen repeatedly, ten times or more. The same CDR3 also results from other DNA sequences found in this sample. V is TRBV19 and J is TRBJ1-2; D call uncertain. V lost 3 bases, J lost 4 bases, and 6 bases lay in between. Looked up from germline, CDR1 is LNHDA and CDR2 is SQIVND (reference sequence). CDR3 length equals 12 residues. The DNA of the CDR3 is TGTGCCAGTAGTATCCGGACCTATGGCTACACCTTC. Translation gives CASSIRTYGYTF.

This chain uses TRBV12-3 or TRBV12-4 with TRBJ2-2; D remains ambiguous. The CDR3 runs 10 residues. The V end lost 6 bases, the J end lost 10 bases, and 6 bases lay between the germline ends. The CDR3 DNA is TGTGCCAGCAGGACGGAGGAGCTGTTTTTT. The encoded protein is CASRTEELFF.

DNA of the CDR3: TGTGCCAGCAGCTTAACTTCCTACAATGAGCAGTTCTTC. Translating gives CASSLTSYNEQFF. The chain links TRBV11-3 to TRBJ2-1; D uncertain. Trimming took off 2 bases at V and 1 base at J, with 3 bases between the two ends. The CDR3 is made up of 13 amino acids. Germline lookup yields CDR1 SGHNT and CDR2 YENEEA.

The rearrangement links TRBV29-1 to TRBJ1-1; no reliable D call. With 6 bases removed from V and 1 base from J, the gap between germline ends came to 6 bases. Germline values: CDR1 SQVTM, CDR2 ANQGSEA. This CDR3 has 11 amino acids. The CDR3 DNA sequence: TGCAGCGTCCTCCCGAACACTGAAGCTTTCTTT. It translates to CSVLPNTEAFF.

The V and J genes are TRBV28 and TRBJ2-6; no definite D call. Trimming removed 0 bases at V and 0 bases at J, with 12 bases between. This CDR3 is built from 18 residues. Germline lookup yields CDR1 MDHEN and CDR2 SYDVKM. CDR3 DNA: TGTGCCAGCAGTTTATGGCAAGACTCTGCCTCTGGGGCCAACGTCCTGACTTTC. It codes for CASSLWQDSASGANVLTF.

V gene TRBV9 combines with J gene TRBJ1-2; D is possibly TRBD1 (6 bases). This CDR3 region has 16 residues. Germline CDR1 SGDLS, CDR2 YYNGEE. V dropped 0 bases and J dropped 2 bases, with 14 bases sitting between them. CDR3 bases: TGTGCCAGCAGCGTAGCTGTCGGGGGGCGCAACTATGGCTACACCTTC. Translated, it gives CASSVAVGGRNYGYTF.

The chain carries TRBV3-1 (or the pseudogene TRBV3-2) and TRBJ1-2, with D uncertain. Germline-derived CDR1 and CDR2 are LGHDT and YNNKEL (reference sequence). The V and J ends lost 4 bases and 2 bases respectively, with 11 bases between them. The CDR3 spans 14 residues. The CDR3, as DNA: TGTGCCAGCAGCCTCCTATCTAAAAACTATGGCTACACCTTC. This encodes CASSLLSKNYGYTF.

The genes are TRBV5-6 and TRBJ1-1; a possible D gene is TRBD1 (5 bases). V lost 2 bases, J lost 1 base, and 9 bases lay in between. The CDR3 runs to 14 residues. CDR1 SGHDT and CDR2 YYEEEE come from the germline V gene. The CDR3 bases are TGTGCCAGCAGCTTCAATCAGGGGAACACTGAAGCTTTCTTT. Amino acid sequence: CASSFNQGNTEAFF.

The chain couples TRBV13 to TRBJ2-1; 7 bases line up with TRBD2. V lost 5 bases and J lost 4; bases outside the gene matches: 11. Looked up from germline, CDR1 is PRHDT and CDR2 is FYEKMQ (reference sequence). CDR3 length: 16 amino acids. CDR3 DNA sequence: TGTGCCAGCAGCGGGCCAAGCGGGGTAGATTACAATGAGCAGTTCTTC. As protein: CASSGPSGVDYNEQFF.

The rearrangement uses TRBV9 and TRBJ1-2, with D perhaps matching TRBD1 (5 bases). With 0 bases removed from V and 7 bases from J, the gap between germline ends came to 16 bases. Germline V lookup: CDR1 SGDLS, CDR2 YYNGEE. The CDR3 totals 15 residues. Here the CDR3 reads CASSVEGRAYGGYTF. CDR3 DNA sequence: TGTGCCAGCAGCGTAGAGGGCAGGGCATATGGTGGCTACACCTTC. Looking up the rest from reference TRBV9 and TRBJ1-2 gives the full variable domain: DSGVTQTPKHLITATGQRVTLRCSPRSGDLSVYWYQQSLDQGLQFLIQYYNGEERAKGNILERFSAQQFPDLHSELNLSSLELGDSALYFCASSVEGRAYGGYTFGSGTRLTVV.

V is TRBV19 and J is TRBJ1-2; perhaps TRBD1 as D (5 bases). This CDR3 is 14 amino acids long. The germline V gene encodes CDR1 LNHDA and CDR2 SQIVND (reference sequence). The V end was cut by 6 bases, the J end by 8 bases, with 19 bases between. The CDR3 loop reads CASSIPTETTGYTF. CDR3 DNA: TGTGCCAGTAGCATCCCGACAGAGACTACGGGCTACACCTTC.

The genes are TRBV28 and TRBJ2-7, with 9 bases matching TRBD2. This CDR3 region has 15 residues. The V segment lost 2 bases and the J segment 6 bases; nucleotides outside the gene matches: 8. Germline V CDR1 and CDR2: MDHEN, SYDVKM. CDR3 sequence: CASSLQGLAFLEQYF. CDR3 DNA: TGTGCCAGCAGTTTACAGGGACTAGCATTTCTCGAGCAGTACTTC.

The chain uses TRBV12-5 and TRBJ2-3, with TRBD2 matching 10 bases. V shed 7 bases and J 3 bases; nucleotides not matched to a gene: 7. The germline gives CDR1 LGHNT, CDR2 FRNRAP. The length of the CDR3 is 15 residues. The CDR3 loop is CASASGLAETDTQYF. CDR3 sequence (DNA): TGTGCTAGTGCCTCTGGACTAGCGGAGACAGATACGCAGTATTTT. The variable domain in full, completed from reference TRBV12-5 and TRBJ2-3, reads DARVTQTPRHKVTEMGQEVTMRCQPILGHNTVFWYRQTMMQGLELLAYFRNRAPLDDSGMPKDRFSAEMPDATLATLKIQPSEPRDSAVYFCASASGLAETDTQYFGPGTRLTVL.

The chain has TRBV5-4 and TRBJ1-3, with D possibly TRBD1 on 6 matching bases. The CDR3 extends over 14 amino acids. With 2 bases removed from V and 1 base from J, the gap between germline ends came to 7 bases. CDR1 and CDR2 from the germline V gene are SGHNT and YYREEE (reference sequence). The CDR3 sequence is CASSFDRSGNTIYF. The CDR3 DNA is TGTGCCAGCAGCTTCGACAGGTCTGGAAACACCATATATTTT.